The next 25 T cell receptor beta chains were all read from a single sample in a study of cytomegalovirus exposure and HLA in healthy donors. With 60 Vbeta and 13 Jbeta primers, the PCR was carried out. The data were produced by immunoSEQ multiplex PCR, yet TCRdb's version contains in-frame clones alone and is incomplete. The profile shows approximately 120,000 clones, more than 60% of them singletons. Sample: PBMCs. These receptors were taken from a woman between 45 and 65 years old in good health and CMV-seropositive.

The chain carries TRBV7-2 and TRBJ2-1, with D maybe TRBD1 (5 bases). The CDR3 spans 12 residues. V gave up 5 bases and J gave up 8 bases, with 10 bases separating them. Germline V gives CDR1 SGHTA, CDR2 FQGNSA. In DNA form, the CDR3 reads TGTGCCAGCAGCGTAAACAGGCATGAGCAGTTCTTC. Amino acid sequence: CASSVNRHEQFF.

CDR3 region: CASSPGTGKYGYTF. The CDR3 DNA sequence: TGTGCCAGTAGTCCCGGGACAGGAAAATATGGCTACACCTTC. The chain has TRBV19 and TRBJ1-2; 8 bases match TRBD1. J gave up 5 bases and V 5 bases, and 7 bases lay outside the gene matches. The CDR3 contains 14 residues. CDR1 and CDR2 from the germline V gene are LNHDA and SQIVND (reference sequence).

This clone has only a few counts. V gene TRBV7-6 combines with J gene TRBJ2-7, with 11 bases aligning to TRBD1. CDR3 length equals 14 residues. Trimming cost V 2 bases and J 4 bases; bases outside gene matches: 1. CDR1 SGHVS and CDR2 FNYEAQ come from the germline V gene. The CDR3: CASSLRDRGYEQYF. CDR3 nucleotide sequence: TGTGCCAGCAGCTTAAGGGACAGGGGGTACGAGCAGTACTTC.

The chain employs TRBV7-8 and TRBJ1-2; 9 bases match TRBD1. The CDR3 loop spans 16 amino acids. CDR1 SGHVS and CDR2 FQNEAQ come from the germline V gene. Trimming cost V 0 bases and J 5 bases; bases outside gene matches: 7. The CDR3 here is CASSLAGMTGGYGYTF. CDR3 nucleotide sequence: TGTGCCAGCAGCTTAGCGGGGATGACAGGGGGGTATGGCTACACCTTC.

The table lists this clone with a few counts. In DNA, the CDR3 is TGTGCCATAGGGACAGTCGCCTCCGAGACCCAGTACTTC. Residues: CAIGTVASETQYF. J is TRBJ2-5 and V is TRBV10-3; 7 nucleotides line up with TRBD1. There are 13 residues in the CDR3. CDR1 and CDR2 from the germline V gene are ENHRY and SYGVKD. The trim removed 9 bases at V and 5 bases at J, leaving 9 bases unmatched.

Regarding this clone: One end of the junction fails to match germline, which may point to a read error. This chain links TRBV7-9 with TRBJ1-3; D gene unclear. The CDR3 spans 8 residues. Germline loops: CDR1 SEHNR, CDR2 FQNEAQ (reference sequence). The CDR3 here is CASSWQNF. In nucleotides, the CDR3 is TGTGCCAGCAGCTGGCAGAATTTT.

The J gene is TRBJ1-5, the V gene TRBV30; 8 nucleotides align to TRBD1. V shed 1 base, J shed 7 bases, and the junction held 6 bases outside the gene matches. The length of the CDR3 is 14 residues. Germline lookup yields CDR1 GTSNPN and CDR2 SVGIG (reference sequence). Here the CDR3 reads CAWSDRGSRQPQHF. In DNA, the CDR3 is TGTGCCTGGAGTGACAGGGGGTCACGGCAGCCCCAGCATTTT.

The table lists this clone with a count of one. The CDR3 coding sequence is TGTGCCAGCTACGGGACAGGGGAGGTCTATGGCTACACCTTC. Translation gives CASYGTGEVYGYTF. V and J are TRBV6-5 and TRBJ1-2; 10 nucleotides align to TRBD1. From germline, CDR1 is MNHEY and CDR2 SVGAGI. Losses at the gene ends were 8 bases for V and 4 bases for J; bases not matched to a gene: 7. There are 14 residues in the CDR3.

The V call is TRBV25-1, the J call TRBJ2-3, with a tentative D call TRBD1 (5 bases). From germline, CDR1 is MGHDK and CDR2 SYGVNS. Trimming removed 7 bases from V and 0 bases from J, with 14 bases in between. The CDR3 runs 15 residues. In nucleotides, the CDR3 is TGTGCCAGCAATAAGGACACCCTTAGCACAGATACGCAGTATTTT. Translating gives CASNKDTLSTDTQYF.

This clone was found a few times. The V call is TRBV5-4, the J call TRBJ1-1, with 7 bases fitting TRBD1. The length of the CDR3 is 15 residues. After removal of 5 bases from V and 1 base from J, the junction contained 8 bases not matched to a gene. Per the germline V gene, CDR1 is SGHNT and CDR2 is YYREEE (reference sequence). This CDR3 is CASRSQGTPNTEAFF. CDR3 nucleotides: TGTGCCAGCAGGTCACAGGGGACACCGAACACTGAAGCTTTCTTT.

The chain recombines TRBV29-1 with TRBJ1-1; perhaps TRBD1 as D (6 bases). The V gene's germline CDR1 is SQVTM and CDR2 ANQGSEA. V dropped 3 bases and J dropped 2 bases, with 16 bases sitting between them. This CDR3 comprises 15 residues. The CDR3 DNA reads TGCAGCGTTGACGCAACACAGGGCGGTAACACTGAAGCTTTCTTT. Translating it yields CSVDATQGGNTEAFF.

The rearrangement joins TRBV7-8 to TRBJ1-2, with 11 positions matching TRBD1. Germline trimming cut 5 bases from V and 5 bases from J; bases unmatched to any gene: 10. Germline lookup yields CDR1 SGHVS and CDR2 FQNEAQ. This CDR3 contains 16 residues. The CDR3 is CASSARDRGSRYGYTF. As DNA, the CDR3 is TGTGCCAGCAGCGCCAGGGACAGGGGGTCTAGGTATGGCTACACCTTC.

This clone has only a few counts. The junction departs from the called germline gene at one end, perhaps through a read error. CDR3 protein: CASSLVSGQETQYF. The CDR3 nucleotides read TGTGCTAGCAGCTTAGTGTCGGGGCAAGAGACCCAGTACTTC. The chain joins TRBV7-7 to TRBJ2-5; maybe TRBD2 (5 bases). Germline values: CDR1 SSHAT, CDR2 FNYEAQ (reference sequence). The CDR3 contains 14 residues.

The chain has TRBV5-4 and TRBJ2-3; possible D gene TRBD2, 6 bases. The CDR3 sequence is 15 residues long. Looked up from germline, CDR1 is SGHNT and CDR2 is YYREEE (reference sequence). Trimming left V 5 bases short and J 4 bases short, with 17 bases between. Written as DNA, the CDR3 is TGTGCCAGCAGGCTTGGGGCTGGCGGGGCAGATACGCAGTATTTT. As protein: CASRLGAGGADTQYF.

On this clone itself: Different DNA sequences within this sample yield the same CDR3. This rearrangement joins TRBV7-9 to TRBJ2-6, with TRBD2 as a possible D gene (5 bases). Germline V gives CDR1 SEHNR, CDR2 FQNEAQ (reference sequence). The CDR3 runs 15 residues. The V end was cut by 3 bases, the J end by 0 bases, with 6 bases between. CDR3 loop: CASSLRVSGANVLTF. The CDR3 DNA sequence: TGTGCCAGCAGCTTGAGGGTCTCTGGGGCCAACGTCCTGACTTTC.

This clone is a singleton in its sample. The chain combines TRBV30 with TRBJ1-2, with TRBD1 identical over 10 bases. Germline assignment: CDR1 GTSNPN and CDR2 SVGIG (reference sequence). The CDR3 length is 13 residues. V was pared by 1 base and J by 8 bases, with 4 bases of the junction left unmatched. CDR3 sequence: CAWSGQGAQGYTF. The CDR3 bases are TGTGCCTGGAGTGGACAGGGGGCGCAGGGCTACACCTTC. Full variable domain (remainder filled in from reference TRBV30 and TRBJ1-2): SQTIHQWPATLVQPVGSPLSLECTVEGTSNPNLYWYRQAAGRGLQLLFYSVGIGQISSEVPQNLSASRPQDRQFILSSKKLLLSDSGFYLCAWSGQGAQGYTFGSGTRLTVV.

The V and J genes are TRBV4-1 and TRBJ2-1; D is unresolved. The CDR3 loop spans 15 amino acids. V lost 1 base and J lost 4, with 11 bases in between. The germline CDR1 and CDR2 sequences are MGHRA and YSYEKL. In nucleotides, the CDR3 is TGCGCCAGCAGCCAAGTAACAGACCTATACAATGAGCAGTTCTTC. Translating it yields CASSQVTDLYNEQFF.

This CDR3 is CASSVGGYRGAHNEQFF. CDR3 nucleotides: TGTGCCAGCAGCGTGGGGGGGTACAGGGGGGCCCACAATGAGCAGTTCTTC. V is TRBV9 and J is TRBJ2-1; possibly TRBD1 for D (8 bases). The germline V gene has CDR1 SGDLS and CDR2 YYNGEE. V was clipped by 2 bases and J by 5 bases, with 20 bases between them. This CDR3 is built from 17 residues.

The V and J genes are TRBV27 and TRBJ2-7; D is perhaps TRBD1 (6 bases). The germline CDR1 and CDR2 sequences are MNHEY and SMNVEV (reference sequence). V lost 4 bases and J lost 0, with 13 bases in between. The CDR3 extends over 15 amino acids. CDR3 DNA: TGTGCCAGCAGTTCCCCGGGACACCTCTCCTACGAGCAGTACTTC. Translating it yields CASSSPGHLSYEQYF.

J is TRBJ2-2 and V is TRBV5-5; TRBD2 matches at 11 bases. The CDR3 has 17 amino acids. The V and J ends lost 0 bases and 6 bases, in that order; junction bases with no gene match: 7. CDR1 and CDR2 (germline): SGHKS, YYEKEE (reference sequence). As DNA, the CDR3 is TGTGCCAGCAGCTTGGAACTAGCGGGAGTCTACCCCGGGGAGCTGTTTTTT. It encodes CASSLELAGVYPGELFF.

For the CDR3, the DNA is TGTGTCTCAGGGCTAAGGAGCACAGATACGCAGTATTTT. Translation: CVSGLRSTDTQYF. The chain joins TRBV27 to TRBJ2-3; a weak D match, TRBD1 (5 bases). The CDR3 is 13 amino acids. Looked up from germline, CDR1 is MNHEY and CDR2 is SMNVEV (reference sequence).

The chain uses TRBV5-1 and TRBJ1-1; 9 nucleotides agree with TRBD1. V was clipped by 5 bases and J by 10 bases; unmatched bases: 9. The CDR3 length is 13 residues. Germline lookup yields CDR1 SGHRS and CDR2 YFSETQ. The CDR3, as DNA: TGCGCCAGCAGTAGGACAGGGGAGGGGGGAGCTTTCTTT. Translating it yields CASSRTGEGGAFF.

J is TRBJ2-3 and V is TRBV4-2; 8 bases are a match to TRBD2. Trimming cost V 0 bases and J 6 bases; bases outside gene matches: 14. Germline V gives CDR1 LGHNA, CDR2 YNFKEQ. The length of the CDR3 is 18 residues. CDR3: CASSQDPGVAGNDDTQYF. The DNA for the CDR3 is TGTGCCAGCAGCCAAGACCCCGGGGTAGCGGGGAACGATGATACGCAGTATTTT.

The chain couples TRBV4-3 to TRBJ1-2; 7 bases align to TRBD1. The CDR3 runs 19 residues. Germline V gene data show CDR1 as LGHNA and CDR2 as YSLEER. V trimming: 0 bases; J trimming: 5 bases; junction bases outside the gene matches: 18. CDR3 in amino acids: CASSQEIRTGEVWRYGYTF. CDR3 coding DNA: TGCGCCAGCAGCCAAGAAATAAGGACAGGAGAGGTTTGGAGGTATGGCTACACCTTC.

This clone was recorded only once. The chain links TRBV7-2 to TRBJ1-2; tentatively, D is TRBD1 (5 bases). The CDR3 totals 15 residues. The ends were cut back, 5 bases at V and 2 bases at J, with 15 bases in the middle. Germline V lookup: CDR1 SGHTA, CDR2 FQGNSA. The CDR3 loop is CASSQGAGTNYGYTF. CDR3 in DNA: TGTGCCAGCAGCCAAGGGGCAGGAACGAACTATGGCTACACCTTC.